The clone carrying this T cell receptor (beta chain) appeared a few times. As originally analysed: Estimation of nucleated cell counts relied on the amplification of reference gene primers. Here immunoSEQ multiplex PCR was the method, and the copy in TCRdb shows in-frame clones only, minus some. V, J and clone size are taken as reported in that table, and D and trimming were inferred from the DNA itself. Of roughly 64,000 clones listed, more than 65% are singletons. This sample was taken from a study of blood T cell repertoires in COVID-19. Across the whole study: The origin of the acute and convalescent COVID-19 samples was the United States, Italy and Spain. The cDNA or gDNA used as material had been derived from T cells, B-cell-depleted T cells, or PBMCs.

The receptor's source is a woman aged 60-75 years with acute or convalescent COVID-19. Sequencing was performed on peripheral blood.

The CDR3, as DNA: TGTGCCAGCAGCGCGGGAACAGGGGTTGGTGAGACCCAGTACTTC. Encoded protein: CASSAGTGVGETQYF. The chain recombines TRBV9 with TRBJ2-5; 7 bases match TRBD1. CDR1 is SGDLS, CDR2 YYNGEE, per germline. After removal of 3 bases from V and 5 bases from J, the junction contained 10 bases not matched to a gene. The CDR3 length is 15 residues.